This T cell receptor beta chain comes out of a study of T cells in Graves' hyperthyroidism and ophthalmopathy. TCR beta CDR3 regions were amplified from RNA. First-round RT-PCR of the TCR CDR3 relied on the HTBI primer set. From the multiplex PCR reads, TCRdb called clonotypes with MiXCR, one entry per CDR3 protein. Of about 110,000 distinct CDR3 sequences listed, around a sixth are singletons. This clonotype occurred a few times. The CDR3 loop spans 12 amino acids. V lost 3 bases and J 2 bases, leaving 7 bases between the germline ends. The germline CDR1 and CDR2 sequences are SQVTM and ANQGSEA. This receptor was identified in a woman in her forties or fifties with Graves' hyperthyroidism. The source material was blood. The J gene is TRBJ1-1, the V gene TRBV29-1; possibly TRBD1 for D (6 bases). The CDR3 nucleotides read TGCAGCGTTGACAGGGGTAACACTGAAGCTTTCTTT. It encodes CSVDRGNTEAFF.